A selection of T cell receptor beta chains follows, all from one sample in a study of blood T cell repertoires in COVID-19. Using immunoSEQ multiplex PCR, the repertoire was profiled, and TCRdb retains in-frame clones only, with some absent. The data hold hundreds of thousands of clones, with more than 75% observed a single time. Sequencing used peripheral blood. The source is a woman between 45 and 65 years old who had recovered from COVID-19. The CDR3 runs from the conserved cysteine through the conserved F or W. A D gene is named only where the DNA matches it firmly. Expanded clones are given a class, and other clones once, few, many or no size at all.

size: .; length: 14; V: TRBV15; D: .; CDR3: CATSRARGSQPQHF
size: .; length: 14; V: TRBV27; D: .; CDR3: CASKEVGGAYGYTF
size: .; length: 16; V: TRBV23-1; D: .; CDR3: CASSQSSPGSRQPQHF
size: .; length: 15; V: TRBV10-3; D: TRBD1; CDR3: CAISPGTGLNTEAFF
size: .; length: 14; V: TRBV30; D: TRBD2; CDR3: CAWSVAGGPFEQYF
size: .; length: 15; V: TRBV19; D: TRBD1; CDR3: CASSKLDRYTGELFF
size: .; length: 14; V: TRBV5-1; D: .; CDR3: CASSPGGLGNTIYF
size: .; length: 13; V: TRBV7-8; D: .; CDR3: CASSLSQSYEQYF
size: few; length: 11; V: TRBV20-1; D: .; CDR3: CSARNSYEQYF
size: .; length: 15; V: TRBV6-5; D: .; CDR3: CASSYSGGIVTEAFF
size: .; length: 17; V: TRBV5-6; D: .; CDR3: CASSLGPGLLLNEKLFF
size: .; length: 19; V: TRBV7-2; D: TRBD2; CDR3: CASSLVPRRGVIGANVLTF
size: .; length: 16; V: TRBV5-8; D: TRBD2; CDR3: CASSLWASGNTGELFF
size: .; length: 13; V: TRBV5-6; D: .; CDR3: CASSLARGYEQYF
size: .; length: 17; V: TRBV19; D: .; CDR3: CASSQPQGGVRPDTQYF
size: .; length: 18; V: TRBV6-2/TRBV6-3; D: .; CDR3: CASSLSVLRTVGGNEQFF
size: .; length: 15; V: TRBV6-2/TRBV6-3; D: .; CDR3: CASSYSELAKNIQYF
size: .; length: 17; V: TRBV19; D: TRBD2; CDR3: CASSMLGTSGEFYEQYF
size: .; length: 18; V: TRBV7-9; D: TRBD1; CDR3: CASSRDGTGWARGSGYTF
size: .; length: 18; V: TRBV9; D: .; CDR3: CASSVADTGGSYNSPLHF
size: once; length: 15; V: TRBV28; D: .; CDR3: CASSSYRVRNTEAFF
size: few; length: 10; V: TRBV29-1; D: .; CDR3: CSVHGETQYF
size: .; length: 14; V: TRBV19; D: .; CDR3: CASSIARDNNIQYF
size: .; length: 12; V: TRBV27; D: .; CDR3: CASSLLNSPLHF
size: .; length: 13; V: TRBV19; D: .; CDR3: CASSEQGIGEQYF
size: .; length: 14; V: TRBV2; D: .; CDR3: CAGGLGDLTDTQYF
size: .; length: 14; V: TRBV19; D: TRBD1; CDR3: CASSIGQGRQPQHF
size: .; length: 17; V: TRBV27; D: TRBD1; CDR3: CASRGGTGDPINYGYTF
size: many; length: 16; V: TRBV28; D: TRBD1; CDR3: CASSLFPQGKSYGYTF
size: .; length: 16; V: TRBV7-9; D: .; CDR3: CASSPGLWETYNEQFF
size: few; length: 14; V: TRBV19; D: TRBD1; CDR3: CASNPGQGSYEQYF
size: .; length: 13; V: TRBV28; D: .; CDR3: CASRPGTNYGYTF
size: .; length: 22; V: TRBV3-1/TRBV3-2; D: TRBD2; CDR3: CASSHVDREMEEEREGPHEQYF
size: .; length: 15; V: TRBV29-1; D: TRBD2; CDR3: CSVEGRTRTYNEQFF
size: .; length: 15; V: TRBV6-6; D: .; CDR3: CASIISGTSTDTQYF
size: .; length: 11; V: TRBV30; D: .; CDR3: CAWDKQAQAFF
size: .; length: 14; V: TRBV7-9; D: .; CDR3: CASSLDTGNQPQHF
size: .; length: 15; V: TRBV19; D: TRBD2; CDR3: CASSITSGGSYEQYF
size: .; length: 24; V: TRBV6-6; D: .; CDR3: CASSPSIIRSHHPNLVEWTGELFF
size: .; length: 14; V: TRBV6-5; D: TRBD1; CDR3: CASSYPDRPGELFF
size: .; length: 13; V: TRBV6-1; D: .; CDR3: CASSEGGSHGYTF
size: .; length: 14; V: TRBV19; D: .; CDR3: CASTTTDLNTEAFF
size: .; length: 13; V: TRBV19; D: TRBD2; CDR3: CASSIKREGKQYF
size: .; length: 15; V: TRBV9; D: TRBD1; CDR3: CASSLGQGSYNEQFF
size: .; length: 13; V: TRBV12-3/TRBV12-4; D: TRBD1; CDR3: CASRPGTGREAFF
size: .; length: 17; V: TRBV4-3; D: TRBD2; CDR3: CASSQLSSGGALDTQYF